This TCR beta chain was captured in a study of CD8 T cells in ankylosing spondylitis. Findings and limits, study-wide: Reactive arthritis synovial fluid and blood were previously reported to contain some motif variants. In ankylosing spondylitis patients, matched synovial fluid reportedly showed significant enrichment of disease-linked clones. Apparently characteristic of ankylosing spondylitis blood was a TCR beta motif (eight highly homologous variants). Peripheral blood held disease-linked clones only at relatively low frequency, and these were CD8+.

Preparation of TCR beta libraries was done by quantitative 5'-RACE with molecular barcodes. TCRdb re-derived calls from the 5' RACE reads in MiXCR, one entry per CDR3 protein. The sample holds about 840,000 distinct CDR3 sequences, around 11% seen once. With V trimmed by 4 bases and J by 3 bases, 14 bases remained unmatched. Per the germline V gene, CDR1 is SGHRS and CDR2 is YFSETQ. The CDR3 is 17 amino acids. This clonotype was seen repeatedly, ten times or more. Its cognate antigen is unknown. The V and J genes are TRBV5-1 and TRBJ2-3; 7 bases fit TRBD1. The sequenced sample was blood, either unsorted or a sorted T cell fraction (not recorded which). The receptor was isolated from a male donor with ankylosing spondylitis. CDR3 in DNA: TGCGCCAGCAGCCCGCACTCAGGGGGAGTCGGTACAGATACGCAGTATTTT. Amino acids: CASSPHSGGVGTDTQYF.